The following is a TCR beta chain sequence with its context. Its antigen remains unidentified. No quality values exist for individual bases; no much larger clone is one base distant. The treatment or condition tag for this specimen amounts to: approximately nine-day PBMC culture with coronavirus spike peptide pools or control peptides (ViraFEST assay). To expand antigen-specific T cells with peptide pools and then pick out the expanded clonotypes through TCR sequencing, the study relied on the ViraFEST assay. The convalescent patients' positive SARS-CoV-2 PCR tests were from March to December 2020, which was before the Alpha, Beta and Delta variants emerged in the United States. Each well held fewer than 2.5 million PBMCs cultured with approximately 9.2 ug/ml peptide pools in IMDM containing approximately 5% human AB serum and around 10 IU/ml IL-2. On days 3 and 7, half of the culture medium was replaced with fresh IL-2-containing medium. After around 11 days of culture, CD4+ T cells were isolated by negative selection using the EasySep CD4+ T cell isolation kit. Ficoll-Paque Plus gradient centrifugation was used to isolate PBMCs from whole blood, and the isolated PBMCs were then either used fresh or cryopreserved at -140C. Each culture condition was generally run in triplicate wells.

V ends up 3 bases short and J 8 bases short, with an unmatched junction base count of 11. The germline V gene (reference sequence) specifies LNHNV as CDR1 and YYDKDF as CDR2. The CDR3 has 16 amino acids, counting the end cysteine and phenylalanine. Just CDR3 DNA is preserved here, 48 bases in frame from base 1. Library construction relied on PCR. DNA from cultured CD4+ T cells was subjected to TCR sequencing with the Oncomine TCR Beta short-read assay at the Johns Hopkins FTIC core. The QIAamp micro DNA kit was used to extract genomic DNA from the cultured CD4+ T cells. The Oncomine TCR Beta libraries from cultured CD4+ T cells were pooled using unique dual indexes and then sequenced on an Illumina iSeq 100. The study's processing was this. Non-productive sequences were removed, and CDR3s that did not start with C, did not end with F or W, or were shorter than 7 amino acids were discarded. The MANAFEST web application identified antigen-specific clonotypes by comparing peptide-stimulated wells against reference wells and other culture wells. For a clone to be called positive, the clone needed an FDR below 0.05, an odds ratio above 5, and a productive frequency above 0.1% in at least two of three replicate wells. Cross-reactive clonotypes were defined as significantly expanded in both SARS-CoV-2 spike wells and at least one common cold coronavirus spike condition. Similarity between CDR3 sequences was evaluated in R version 3.6.1 using Levenshtein distances (stringdist) and unrooted phylogenetic trees (ape). TCRdb handled the public reads itself, with Q25 trimming in fastp and clone calling in MiXCR, and kept productive beta chains. Entries are consolidated by CDR3 protein sequence, retaining the most common genes and DNA. It is TCRdb's table, rather than the study itself, that gives the V and J calls and clone size. The sample table shows over 10,000 distinct CDR3 sequences, and 55% to 60% are seen once. Together, the top ten hold 15% of the sample.

This sample is drawn from a study of vaccination and CD4 T cells after COVID-19 (dated by TCRdb to between 2020 and 2023). With respect to the entire study: Convalescent patients had a positive SARS-CoV-2 result on nasal swab PCR, and of these patients, under ten had mild disease and one had severe disease. In the convalescent cohort there were six males and four females, among whom were two Hispanic individuals, seven Caucasians, two Asians and one multiracial person. Participants received two doses of either the Pfizer-BioNTech BNT162b2 vaccine (n=8) or the Moderna mRNA-1273 vaccine (n=2). Post-COVID blood samples were collected from convalescent patients a median of roughly 100 days after diagnosis, with a range of about 30 to 180 days. The time from the second vaccine dose to post-vaccine blood sampling had a median of roughly 77 days and ranged from about 12 to 241 days. Culture stimuli were overlapping spike peptide pools from SARS-CoV-2 and from the common cold coronaviruses HCoV-NL63, HCoV-OC43 and HCoV-229E. Control cultures used a CEFX viral epitope pool as positive control, an HIV-1 Nef peptide pool as negative control, or no peptide. In over 8 COVID-19 convalescent patients and a few infection-naive healthy vaccine recipients, researchers compared the spike-specific CD4+ TCR repertoire from before mRNA vaccination with the repertoire from after. Findings and caveats that apply to the study as a whole: Nearly all vaccine-specific clones in convalescent patients (304 of 307) were mono-reactive for SARS-CoV-2 spike rather than cross-reactive with common cold coronaviruses. Relatively few convalescent patients were included in the study, and early timepoints after natural infection were not analyzed. In convalescent patients, a median around 83% of post-vaccine SARS-CoV-2-reactive clones were detected only after vaccination, and vaccine-specific priming was suggested by this finding. The median number of SARS-CoV-2-reactive clonotypes rose from under 25 after infection to 38 after vaccination, but the change was not significant.

The sequence joins TRBV15 to TRBJ2-1; TRBD2 fits 9 bases in the junction. Input material: CD4+ T cells from blood, cultured in vitro. This TCR was sampled from a human donor who had recovered from COVID-19. The DNA sequence reads TGTGCCACCAGCAGGCTTAGCGGGAGAGTAATCCATGAGCAGTTCTTC. Its protein product is CATSRLSGRVIHEQFF.